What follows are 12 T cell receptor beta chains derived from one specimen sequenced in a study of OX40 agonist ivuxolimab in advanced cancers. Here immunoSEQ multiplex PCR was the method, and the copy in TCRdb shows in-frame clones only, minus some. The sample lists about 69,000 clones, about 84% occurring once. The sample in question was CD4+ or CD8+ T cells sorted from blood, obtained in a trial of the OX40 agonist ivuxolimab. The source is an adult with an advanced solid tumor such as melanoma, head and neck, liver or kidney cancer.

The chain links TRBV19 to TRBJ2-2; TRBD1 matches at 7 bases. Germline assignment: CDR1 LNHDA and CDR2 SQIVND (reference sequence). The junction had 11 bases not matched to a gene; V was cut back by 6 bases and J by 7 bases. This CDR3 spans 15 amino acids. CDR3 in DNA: TGTGCCAGTAGGCAAGGGGGCTACGGGTTCGGGGAGCTGTTTTTT. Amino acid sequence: CASRQGGYGFGELFF.

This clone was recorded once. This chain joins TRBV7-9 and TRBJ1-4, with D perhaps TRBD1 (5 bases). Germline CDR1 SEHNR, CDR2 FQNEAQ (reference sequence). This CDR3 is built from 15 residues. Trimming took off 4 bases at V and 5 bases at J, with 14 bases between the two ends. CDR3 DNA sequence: TGTGCCAGCAGCTCCCCGGGACGGGGAAATGAAAAACTGTTTTTT. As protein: CASSSPGRGNEKLFF.

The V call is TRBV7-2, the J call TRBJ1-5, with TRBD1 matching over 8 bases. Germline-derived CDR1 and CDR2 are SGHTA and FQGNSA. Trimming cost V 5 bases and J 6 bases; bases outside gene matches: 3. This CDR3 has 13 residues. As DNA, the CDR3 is TGTGCCAGCAGCCCCGGACAGGGTCAGCCCCAGCATTTT. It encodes CASSPGQGQPQHF.

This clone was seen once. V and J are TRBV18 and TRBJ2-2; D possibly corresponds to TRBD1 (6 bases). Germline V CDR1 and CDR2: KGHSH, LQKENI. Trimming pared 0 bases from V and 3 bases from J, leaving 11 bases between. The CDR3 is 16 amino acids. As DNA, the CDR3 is TGTGCCAGCTCACCACCGCCAGGGGCTCACACCGGGGAGCTGTTTTTT. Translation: CASSPPPGAHTGELFF. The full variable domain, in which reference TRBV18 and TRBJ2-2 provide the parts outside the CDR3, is NAGVMQNPRHLVRRRGQEARLRCSPMKGHSHVYWYRQLPEEGLKFMVYLQKENIIDESGMPKERFSAEFPKEGPSILRIQQVVRGDSAAYFCASSPPPGAHTGELFFGEGSRLTVL.

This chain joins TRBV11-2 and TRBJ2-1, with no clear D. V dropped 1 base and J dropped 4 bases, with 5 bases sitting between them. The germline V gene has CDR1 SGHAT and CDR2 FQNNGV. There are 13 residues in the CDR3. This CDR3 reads CASSLGRYNEQFF. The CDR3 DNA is TGTGCCAGCAGCTTAGGACGGTACAATGAGCAGTTCTTC.

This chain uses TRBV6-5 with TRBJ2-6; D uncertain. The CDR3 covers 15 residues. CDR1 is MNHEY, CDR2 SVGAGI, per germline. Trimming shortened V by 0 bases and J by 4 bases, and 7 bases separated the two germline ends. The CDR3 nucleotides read TGTGCCAGCAGTTACTCCATAGCCGGGGCCAACGTCCTGACTTTC. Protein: CASSYSIAGANVLTF.

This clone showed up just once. CDR3 sequence reads: CASSAQGALSTGELFF. The CDR3 DNA reads as TGTGCCAGCAGCGCGCAGGGGGCCCTAAGCACCGGGGAGCTGTTTTTT. V and J are TRBV7-9 and TRBJ2-2, with 8 positions matching TRBD1. CDR3 size: 16 residues. Germline lookup yields CDR1 SEHNR and CDR2 FQNEAQ (reference sequence). J lost 4 bases, V lost 5 bases, and 9 bases had no gene match.

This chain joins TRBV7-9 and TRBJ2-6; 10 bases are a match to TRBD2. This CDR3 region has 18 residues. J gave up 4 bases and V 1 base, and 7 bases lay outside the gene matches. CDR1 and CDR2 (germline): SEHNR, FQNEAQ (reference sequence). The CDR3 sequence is CASSLDQRGGLGANVLTF. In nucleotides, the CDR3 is TGTGCCAGCAGCTTAGATCAGCGGGGGGGCCTCGGGGCCAACGTCCTGACTTTC.

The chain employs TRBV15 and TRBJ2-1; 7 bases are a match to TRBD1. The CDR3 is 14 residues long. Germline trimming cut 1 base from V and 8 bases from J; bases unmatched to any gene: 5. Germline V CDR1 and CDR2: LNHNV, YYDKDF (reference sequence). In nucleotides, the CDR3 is TGTGCCACCAGCAGAGGCCAGGGGGATGATGAGCAGTTCTTC. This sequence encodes CATSRGQGDDEQFF. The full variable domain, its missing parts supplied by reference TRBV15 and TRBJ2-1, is DAMVIQNPRYQVTQFGKPVTLSCSQTLNHNVMYWYQQKSSQAPKLLFHYYDKDFNNEADTPDNFQSRRPNTSFCFLDIRSPGLGDTAMYLCATSRGQGDDEQFFGPGTRLTVL.

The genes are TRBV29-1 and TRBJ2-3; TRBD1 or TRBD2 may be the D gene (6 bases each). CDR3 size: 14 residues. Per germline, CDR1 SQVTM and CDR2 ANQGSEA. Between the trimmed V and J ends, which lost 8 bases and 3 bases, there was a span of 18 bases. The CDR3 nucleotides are TGCAGCTTCGAAGGGGGTGGGGGGACAGATACGCAGTATTTT. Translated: CSFEGGGGTDTQYF.

The CDR3 spells CASSQTRLNTGANVLTF. The DNA of the CDR3 is TGTGCCAGCAGCCAAACCCGGTTAAATACTGGGGCCAACGTCCTGACTTTC. The gene calls are TRBV4-2 and TRBJ2-6; D remains ambiguous. Germline assignment: CDR1 LGHNA and CDR2 YNFKEQ. V was pared by 2 bases and J by 2 bases, with 13 bases between. The CDR3 is 17 residues long.

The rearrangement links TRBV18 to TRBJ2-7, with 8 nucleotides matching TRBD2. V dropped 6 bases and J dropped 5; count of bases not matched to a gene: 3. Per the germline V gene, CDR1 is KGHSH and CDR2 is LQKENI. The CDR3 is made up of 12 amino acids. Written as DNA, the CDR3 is TGTGCCAGCTCTCCGGGAGGGGACGAGCAGTACTTC. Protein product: CASSPGGDEQYF.